Included here is one TCR beta chain sequence, with context. Its specificity is unknown. The sample is drawn from a study of T cell responses to AZD1222 COVID-19 vaccine. Sequenced by immunoSEQ multiplex PCR; TCRdb stores in-frame clones only, minus some. The sample yields 75,000 to 90,000 clones, 90% seen once. Germline values: CDR1 SGDLS, CDR2 YYNGEE. The junction had 4 bases not matched to a gene; V was cut back by 0 bases and J by 8 bases. The length of the CDR3 is 13 residues. Broader study findings: Clonal diversity was possibly underestimated, and the donors were mostly white British, with more females. Repertoire samples came only from after the peak T cell response. Targets within unmutated variant regions were reportedly found for nearly half of spike-specific TCRs. It was only a handful of AZD1222 recipients who were seropositive at baseline.

This chain connects TRBV9 to TRBJ1-2; 7 nucleotides align to TRBD1. Specimen: peripheral blood, collected on day 0 of AZD1222 vaccination. The clonotype comes from an adult in good health. CDR3 nucleotides: TGTGCCAGCAGCGTAGCGGAGGACAGGGGCTACACCTTC. Amino acid sequence: CASSVAEDRGYTF.